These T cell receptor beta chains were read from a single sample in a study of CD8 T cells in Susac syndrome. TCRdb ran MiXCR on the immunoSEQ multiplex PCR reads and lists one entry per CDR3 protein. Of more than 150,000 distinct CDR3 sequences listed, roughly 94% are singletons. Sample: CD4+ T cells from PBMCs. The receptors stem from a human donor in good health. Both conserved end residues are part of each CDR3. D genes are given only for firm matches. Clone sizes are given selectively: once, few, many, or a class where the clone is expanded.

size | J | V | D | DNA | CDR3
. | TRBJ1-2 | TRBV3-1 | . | TGTGCCAGCAGCCCGGCCGACCGCCAATGGGGGCCTGGCTACACCTTC | CASSPADRQWGPGYTF
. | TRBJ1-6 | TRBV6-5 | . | TGTGCCAGCAGTTACTCGAGACAGTCACCCCTCCACTTT | CASSYSRQSPLHF
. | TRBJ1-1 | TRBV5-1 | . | TGCGCCAGCAGCTTGAGGGAGGCTCGTACTGAAGCTTTCTTT | CASSLREARTEAFF
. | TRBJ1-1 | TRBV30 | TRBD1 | TGTGCCTGGAGCGGGACAGGGGGTGACATGAACACTGAAGCTTTCTTT | CAWSGTGGDMNTEAFF
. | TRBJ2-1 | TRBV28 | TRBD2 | TGTGCCAGCAGCCCTACTCCTAGCGGTGGTCTCAATGAGCAGTTCTTC | CASSPTPSGGLNEQFF
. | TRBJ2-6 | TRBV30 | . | TGTGCCTGGAGACGGGGCAGGCTAAAGTCTGGGGCCAACGTCCTGACTTTC | CAWRRGRLKSGANVLTF
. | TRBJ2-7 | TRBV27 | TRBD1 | TGTGCCAGCAGGAGGACAGGGGGCTACGAGCAGTACTTC | CASRRTGGYEQYF
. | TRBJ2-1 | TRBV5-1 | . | TGCGCCAGCAGCCGACGGACGGACAACTCCTACAATGAGCAGTTCTTC | CASSRRTDNSYNEQFF
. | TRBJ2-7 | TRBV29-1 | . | TGCAGCGTTGATGCCGGCGGGACCAGCTCCTACGAGCAGTACTTC | CSVDAGGTSSYEQYF
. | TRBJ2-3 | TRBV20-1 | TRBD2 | TGCAGTGCTAGCGGGGCTAGCGGGAGTAGAAATACGCAGTATTTT | CSASGASGSRNTQYF
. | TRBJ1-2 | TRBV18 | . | TGTGCCAGCTCACAGGGGAACAACTATGGCTACACCTTC | CASSQGNNYGYTF
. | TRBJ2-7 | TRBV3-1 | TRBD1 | TGTGCCAGCAGCCCGGGACAGCCCCTTGGCGAGCAGTACTTC | CASSPGQPLGEQYF
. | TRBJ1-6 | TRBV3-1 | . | TGTGCCAGCAGCCAACTGGGCACGGTAAATTCACCCCTCCACTTT | CASSQLGTVNSPLHF
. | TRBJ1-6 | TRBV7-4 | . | TGTGCCAGCAGCTCCAGGAGCCGGCTGAATTCACCCCTCCACTTT | CASSSRSRLNSPLHF
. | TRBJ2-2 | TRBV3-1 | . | TGTGCCAGCAGCCAAGATGGACGGAACACCGGGGAGCTGTTTTTT | CASSQDGRNTGELFF
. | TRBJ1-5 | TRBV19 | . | TGTGCCAGTACTACCTACACCAATCAGCCCCAGCATTTT | CASTTYTNQPQHF
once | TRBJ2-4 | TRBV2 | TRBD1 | TGTGCCAGCAGTCGCATGACAGGGTTAGCCAAAAACATTCAGTACTTC | CASSRMTGLAKNIQYF
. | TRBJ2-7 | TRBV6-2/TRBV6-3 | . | TGTGCCAGCAGTTCGAGGGGCCCCGTCTCCTACGAGCAGTACTTC | CASSSRGPVSYEQYF
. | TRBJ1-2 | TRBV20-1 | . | TGCAGTGCTAGAGATCTGGGGGCGAGTTCTGGCTACACCTTC | CSARDLGASSGYTF
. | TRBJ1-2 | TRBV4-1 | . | TGCGCCAGCAGCCAAGAATCCCCACGGGATGACTATGGCTACACCTTC | CASSQESPRDDYGYTF
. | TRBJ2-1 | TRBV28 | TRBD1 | TGTGCCAGCAGTACCTCGACAGGGTTCTACAATGAGCAGTTCTTC | CASSTSTGFYNEQFF
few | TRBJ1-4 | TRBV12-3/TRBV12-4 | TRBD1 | TGTGCCAGCAGTTTTGGACAGGGGAATGAAAAACTGTTTTTT | CASSFGQGNEKLFF
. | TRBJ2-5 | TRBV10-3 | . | TGTGCCATCAGTACGACAGAAGGAGAGACCCAGTACTTC | CAISTTEGETQYF
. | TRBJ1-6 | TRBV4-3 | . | TGCGCCAGCAGCCAAGACGGCCTTAATAATTCACCCCTCCACTTT | CASSQDGLNNSPLHF
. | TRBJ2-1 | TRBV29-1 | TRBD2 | TGCAGCGTTGAAGGGGCGGGAGGGCCGTACAATGAGCAGTTCTTC | CSVEGAGGPYNEQFF
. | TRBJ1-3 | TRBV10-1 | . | TGCGCCAGCAGTGAGTCGAGACAACTCTCTGGAAACACCATATATTTT | CASSESRQLSGNTIYF
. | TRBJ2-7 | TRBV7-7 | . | TGTGCCAGCAGCTTAGCGGCAGGTTCGCCCTACGAGCAGTACTTC | CASSLAAGSPYEQYF
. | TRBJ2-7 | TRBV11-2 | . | TGTGCCAGCAGCTTAGATCACCAGGACTACTACGAGCAGTACTTC | CASSLDHQDYYEQYF
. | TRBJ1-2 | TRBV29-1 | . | TGCAGCGTTGAATGGGACGTTTTCTATGGCTACACCTTC | CSVEWDVFYGYTF
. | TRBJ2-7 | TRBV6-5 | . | TGTGCCAGCAGTGCGTCGGGGGAGTCTTACGAGCAGTACTTC | CASSASGESYEQYF
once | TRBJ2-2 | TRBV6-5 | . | TGTGCCAGCATAGGGTACACCGGGGAGCTGTTTTTT | CASIGYTGELFF
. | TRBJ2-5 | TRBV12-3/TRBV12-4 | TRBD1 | TGTGCCAGCAGTCCGGGACAGGGGTTGGGGACCCAGTACTTC | CASSPGQGLGTQYF
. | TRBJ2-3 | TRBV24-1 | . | TGTGCCACCAGTGATCCCGACCCGGGGGCAGCGGGAATCACAGATACGCAGTATTTT | CATSDPDPGAAGITDTQYF
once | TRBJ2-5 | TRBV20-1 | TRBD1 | TGCAGTGCTCGGGACAGGGGATTTCAAGAGACCCAGTACTTC | CSARDRGFQETQYF
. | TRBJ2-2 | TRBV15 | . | TGTGCCACCAGCAGAGATCTGTCCAGAATGAACACCGGGGAGCTGTTTTTT | CATSRDLSRMNTGELFF
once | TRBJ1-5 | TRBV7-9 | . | TGTGCCAGCAGCCTCGACAGTATCGATCAGCCCCAGCATTTT | CASSLDSIDQPQHF
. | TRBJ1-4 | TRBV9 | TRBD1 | TGTGCCAGCAGCGTAGGGTCGACAGGGGCTAATGAAAAACTGTTTTTT | CASSVGSTGANEKLFF
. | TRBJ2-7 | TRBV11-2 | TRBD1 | TGTGCCAGCAGCCACCGGGACAGGGGGCACGAGCAGTACTTC | CASSHRDRGHEQYF
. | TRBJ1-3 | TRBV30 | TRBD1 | TGTGCCTGTGGGACAGCCGGAAACACCATATATTTT | CACGTAGNTIYF
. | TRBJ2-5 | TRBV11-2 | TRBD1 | TGTGCCAGCAGCTTAGCCCAGGGGGCTACGGAGACCCAGTACTTC | CASSLAQGATETQYF
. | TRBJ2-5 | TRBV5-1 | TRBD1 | TGCGCCAGCAGCTTCGCCGGGACAGTCCAAGAGACCCAGTACTTC | CASSFAGTVQETQYF
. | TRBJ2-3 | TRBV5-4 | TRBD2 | TGTGCCAGCAGCGGCTTAGCGGGGGGGAGCACAGATACGCAGTATTTT | CASSGLAGGSTDTQYF
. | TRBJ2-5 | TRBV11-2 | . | TGTGCCAGCAGCTTAGGGAGGGCAGGGGAGACCCAGTACTTC | CASSLGRAGETQYF
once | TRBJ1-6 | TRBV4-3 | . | TGCGCCAGCAGCCAAGGGAAGGGCTCCAACGGACCCCTCCACTTT | CASSQGKGSNGPLHF
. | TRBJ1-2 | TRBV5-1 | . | TGCGCCAGCAGCTTGGGACCCTATAACTATGGCTACACCTTC | CASSLGPYNYGYTF
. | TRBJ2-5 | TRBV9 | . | TGTGCCAGCAGCGTGGGAGGTGGAGGAGAGACCCAGTACTTC | CASSVGGGGETQYF
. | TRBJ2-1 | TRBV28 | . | TGTGCCAGCAGTTTGTATCGGGATGAGAATTTGAATGAGCAGTTCTTC | CASSLYRDENLNEQFF
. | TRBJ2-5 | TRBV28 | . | TGTGCCAGCAGTTCGCCTGCCCAAGAGACCCAGTACTTC | CASSSPAQETQYF
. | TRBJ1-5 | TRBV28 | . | TGTGCCAGCACCCCTGGGGGGGGCTTTGGCAATCAGCCCCAGCATTTT | CASTPGGGFGNQPQHF
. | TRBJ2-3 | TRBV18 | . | TGTGCCAGCTCACCCACGGGCGATCGCACAGATACGCAGTATTTT | CASSPTGDRTDTQYF
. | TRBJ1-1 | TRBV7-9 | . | TGTGCCAGCAGCTTAGGACCAGCAGGGTACACTGAAGCTTTCTTT | CASSLGPAGYTEAFF
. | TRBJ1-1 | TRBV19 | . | TGTGCCAGTAAATCGGGATCAGACCTTGAAGCTTTCTTT | CASKSGSDLEAFF
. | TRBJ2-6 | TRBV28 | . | TGTGCCAGCAGTTTAACTCCAGGGTCCGGGGCCAACGTCCTGACTTTC | CASSLTPGSGANVLTF
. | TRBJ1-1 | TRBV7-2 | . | TGTGCCAGCAGCTTAGGAAGCGAAAGAGCTTTCTTT | CASSLGSERAFF
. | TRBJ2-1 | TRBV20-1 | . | TGCAGTGCTAGATCTCCGACGTCCTACAATGAGCAGTTCTTC | CSARSPTSYNEQFF
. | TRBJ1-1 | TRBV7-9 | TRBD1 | TGTGCCAGCAGCCAGACCGGGACAGGGAACACTGAAGCTTTCTTT | CASSQTGTGNTEAFF
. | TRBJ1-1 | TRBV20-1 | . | TGCAGTGCTAGAAGGCAGCCGAACACTGAAGCTTTCTTT | CSARRQPNTEAFF
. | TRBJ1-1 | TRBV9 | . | TGTGCCAGCAGCGTAGGGGTCCTGGCAACTGAAGCTTTCTTT | CASSVGVLATEAFF
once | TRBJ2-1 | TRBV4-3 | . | TGCGCCAGCAGCCGGGGGGGGCGGCTCAATGAGCAGTTCTTC | CASSRGGRLNEQFF